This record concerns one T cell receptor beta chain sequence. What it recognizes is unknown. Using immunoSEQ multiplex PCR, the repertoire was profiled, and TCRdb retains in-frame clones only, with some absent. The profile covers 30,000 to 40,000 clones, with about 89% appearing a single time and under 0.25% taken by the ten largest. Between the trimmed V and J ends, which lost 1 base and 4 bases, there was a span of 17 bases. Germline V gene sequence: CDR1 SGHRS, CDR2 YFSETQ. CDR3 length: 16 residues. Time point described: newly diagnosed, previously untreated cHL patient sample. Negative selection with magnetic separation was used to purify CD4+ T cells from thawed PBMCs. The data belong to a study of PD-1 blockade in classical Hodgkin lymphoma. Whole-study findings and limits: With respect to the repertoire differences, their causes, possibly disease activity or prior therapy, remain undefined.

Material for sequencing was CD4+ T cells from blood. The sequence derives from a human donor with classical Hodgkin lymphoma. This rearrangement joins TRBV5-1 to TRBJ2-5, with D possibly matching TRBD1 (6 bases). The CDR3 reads CASSLLGQPYGETQYF. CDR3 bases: TGCGCCAGCAGCTTGCTAGGACAGCCGTATGGAGAGACCCAGTACTTC.